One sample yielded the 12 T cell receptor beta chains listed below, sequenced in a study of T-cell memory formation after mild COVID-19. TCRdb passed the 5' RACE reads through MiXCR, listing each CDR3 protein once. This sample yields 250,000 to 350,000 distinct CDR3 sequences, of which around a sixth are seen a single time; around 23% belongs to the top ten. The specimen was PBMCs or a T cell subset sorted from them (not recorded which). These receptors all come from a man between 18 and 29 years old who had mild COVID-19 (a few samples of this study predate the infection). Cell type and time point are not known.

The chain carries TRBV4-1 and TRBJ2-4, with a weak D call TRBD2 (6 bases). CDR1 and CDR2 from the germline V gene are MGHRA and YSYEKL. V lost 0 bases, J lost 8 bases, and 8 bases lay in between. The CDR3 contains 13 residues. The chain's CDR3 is CASSQDGEDIQYF. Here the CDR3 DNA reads TGCGCCAGCAGCCAAGATGGGGAGGACATTCAGTACTTC.

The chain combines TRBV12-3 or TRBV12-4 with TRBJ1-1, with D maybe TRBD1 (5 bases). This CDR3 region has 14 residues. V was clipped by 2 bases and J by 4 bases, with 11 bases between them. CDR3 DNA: TGTGCCAGCAGTTTATTCTCGGGGCTCACTGAAGCTTTCTTT. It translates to CASSLFSGLTEAFF.

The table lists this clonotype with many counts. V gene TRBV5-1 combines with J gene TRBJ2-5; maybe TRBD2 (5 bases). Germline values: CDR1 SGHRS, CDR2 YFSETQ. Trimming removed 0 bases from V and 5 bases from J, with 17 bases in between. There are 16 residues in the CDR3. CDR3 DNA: TGCGCCAGCAGCTTGGCCGGAGGCACCACGGGGGAGACCCAGTACTTC. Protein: CASSLAGGTTGETQYF.

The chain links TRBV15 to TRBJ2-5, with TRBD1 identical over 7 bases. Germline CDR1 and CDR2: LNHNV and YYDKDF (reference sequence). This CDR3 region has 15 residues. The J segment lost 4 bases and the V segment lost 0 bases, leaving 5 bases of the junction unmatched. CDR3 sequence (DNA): TGTGCCACCAGCAGAGATAAACCAGGGGGAGAGACCCAGTACTTC. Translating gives CATSRDKPGGETQYF. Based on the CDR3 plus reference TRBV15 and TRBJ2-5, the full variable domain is DAMVIQNPRYQVTQFGKPVTLSCSQTLNHNVMYWYQQKSSQAPKLLFHYYDKDFNNEADTPDNFQSRRPNTSFCFLDIRSPGLGDTAMYLCATSRDKPGGETQYFGPGTRLLVL.

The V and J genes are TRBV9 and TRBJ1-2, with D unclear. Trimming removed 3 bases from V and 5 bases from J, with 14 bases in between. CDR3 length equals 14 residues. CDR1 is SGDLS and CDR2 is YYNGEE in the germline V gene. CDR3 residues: CASSAVVAAYGYTF. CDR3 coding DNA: TGTGCCAGCAGCGCCGTAGTTGCAGCTTATGGCTACACCTTC.

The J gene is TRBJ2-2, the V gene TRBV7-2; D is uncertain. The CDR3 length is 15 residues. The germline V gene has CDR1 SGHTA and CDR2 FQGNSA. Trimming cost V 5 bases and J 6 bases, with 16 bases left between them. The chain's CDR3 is CASSLVPGISGELFF. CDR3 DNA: TGTGCCAGCAGCCTAGTTCCGGGCATTTCCGGGGAGCTGTTTTTT. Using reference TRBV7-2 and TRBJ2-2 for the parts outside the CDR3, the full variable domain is GAGVSQSPSNKVTEKGKDVELRCDPISGHTALYWYRQSLGQGLEFLIYFQGNSAPDKSGLPSDRFSAERTGGSVSTLTIQRTQQEDSAVYLCASSLVPGISGELFFGEGSRLTVL.

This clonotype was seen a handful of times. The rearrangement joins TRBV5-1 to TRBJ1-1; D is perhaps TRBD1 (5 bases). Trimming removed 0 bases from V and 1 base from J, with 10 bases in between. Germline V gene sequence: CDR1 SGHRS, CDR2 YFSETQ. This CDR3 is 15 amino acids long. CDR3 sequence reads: CASSLGIGANTEAFF. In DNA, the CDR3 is TGCGCCAGCAGCTTGGGGATCGGGGCGAACACTGAAGCTTTCTTT.

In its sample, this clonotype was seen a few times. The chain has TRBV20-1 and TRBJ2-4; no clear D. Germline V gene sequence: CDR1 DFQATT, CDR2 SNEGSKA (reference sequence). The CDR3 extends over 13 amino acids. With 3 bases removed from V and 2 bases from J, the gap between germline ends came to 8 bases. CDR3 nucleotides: TGCAGTGCTAGTGCTGTTACCAAAAACATTCAGTACTTC. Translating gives CSASAVTKNIQYF.

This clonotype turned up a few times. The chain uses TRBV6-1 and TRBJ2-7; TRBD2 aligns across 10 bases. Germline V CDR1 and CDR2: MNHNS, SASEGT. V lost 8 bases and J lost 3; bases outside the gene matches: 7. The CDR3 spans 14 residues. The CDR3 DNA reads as TGTGCCAGCGTATTAGCGGGGGGCCTCTACGAGCAGTACTTC. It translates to CASVLAGGLYEQYF.

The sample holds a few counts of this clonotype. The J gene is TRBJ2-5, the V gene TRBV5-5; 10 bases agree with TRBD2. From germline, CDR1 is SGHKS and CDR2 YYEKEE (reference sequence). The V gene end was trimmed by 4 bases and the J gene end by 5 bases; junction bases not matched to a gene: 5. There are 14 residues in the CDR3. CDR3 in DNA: TGTGCCAGCAGCCGGGGGGGACTAGCGGAGACCCAGTACTTC. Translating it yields CASSRGGLAETQYF. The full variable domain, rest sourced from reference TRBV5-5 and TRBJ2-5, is DAGVTQSPTHLIKTRGQQVTLRCSPISGHKSVSWYQQVLGQGPQFIFQYYEKEERGRGNFPDRFSARQFPNYSSELNVNALLLGDSALYLCASSRGGLAETQYFGPGTRLLVL.

The CDR3 DNA is TGTGCCAGCAACGGGGGCAGCACAGATACGCAGTATTTT. Its translation: CASNGGSTDTQYF. This chain uses TRBV9 with TRBJ2-3, with D tentatively TRBD1 or TRBD2 (6 bases each). This CDR3 is 13 amino acids long. The V end was cut by 6 bases, the J end by 0 bases, with 8 bases between. In germline, CDR1 is SGDLS, CDR2 YYNGEE.

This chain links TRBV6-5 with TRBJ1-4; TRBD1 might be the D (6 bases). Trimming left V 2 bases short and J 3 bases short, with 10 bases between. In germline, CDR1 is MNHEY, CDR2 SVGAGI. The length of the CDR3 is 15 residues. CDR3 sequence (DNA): TGTGCCAGCAGTTACCGGGGGCCGGCTAATGAAAAACTGTTTTTT. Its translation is CASSYRGPANEKLFF.